This T cell receptor beta chain appears in the sequencing data of a study of shared clonotypes between healthy human individuals. From germline, CDR1 is SEHNR and CDR2 FQNEAQ (reference sequence). This CDR3 has 15 residues. V gave up 4 bases and J gave up 2 bases; unmatched junction bases: 3. Here immunoSEQ multiplex PCR was the method, and the copy in TCRdb shows in-frame clones only, minus some. The sample shows 740,000 or so clones, around 78% of them seen only once. This clone was found once. The V and J genes are TRBV7-9 and TRBJ2-7, with TRBD2 matching over 12 bases. This receptor was taken from a woman in her twenties or thirties in good health. Sequencing was done on a sample of memory CD4+ T cells sorted from blood. Subset described: CD45RA-negative fraction. Written as DNA, the CDR3 is TGTGCCAGCAGCTCAGGACTAGCGGGGACCTACGAGCAGTACTTC. Translated, it gives CASSSGLAGTYEQYF. Full variable domain (missing parts from reference TRBV7-9 and TRBJ2-7): DTGVSQNPRHKITKRGQNVTFRCDPISEHNRLYWYRQTLGQGPEFLTYFQNEAQLEKSRLLSDRFSAERPKGSFSTLEIQRTEQGDSAMYLCASSSGLAGTYEQYFGPGTRLTVT.